Below, 22 T cell receptor beta chains from the same sample are listed, as sequenced in a study of vaccination effects on CD4 cells after COVID-19. Sequencing used immunoSEQ multiplex PCR; TCRdb keeps in-frame clones, though not all of them. The table records about 15,000 clones, approximately 80% of them present only once. Their specific antigens are unknown. Viral peptide pools were used in the ViraFEST assay to expand antigen-specific CD4+ T cells, and sequencing came afterward. Once cultured for 10 to 11 days, the cells underwent separation to obtain CD4+ T cells. The infection with SARS-CoV-2 (confirmed by PCR) occurred in this person between March and December 2020. Either the mRNA-1273 or the BNT162b2 vaccine was given to participants as two doses. Sequenced here: CD4+ T cells from PBMCs cultured with HCoV-NL63 spike peptides, sampled after COVID-19 vaccination. Source of these receptors: a human donor who had a prior SARS-CoV-2 infection.

The V call is TRBV2, the J call TRBJ1-2; TRBD1 agrees at 10 bases. The V gene end was trimmed by 8 bases and the J gene end by 2 bases; junction bases not matched to a gene: 5. The CDR3 totals 14 residues. Germline CDR1 is SNHLY and CDR2 is FYNNEI. This CDR3 reads CASGQGEWNYGYTF. CDR3 coding DNA: TGTGCCAGCGGACAGGGGGAGTGGAACTATGGCTACACCTTC.

This chain joins TRBV7-2 and TRBJ2-5; maybe TRBD2 (5 bases). The V gene's germline CDR1 is SGHTA and CDR2 FQGNSA. V shed 3 bases and J shed 2 bases, with 16 bases lying between them. The length of the CDR3 is 16 residues. The CDR3 nucleotides read TGTGCCAGCAGCTTGATCGGAAGAGGACTTCAAGAGACCCAGTACTTC. This sequence encodes CASSLIGRGLQETQYF.

The J gene is TRBJ2-1, the V gene TRBV6-5, with 7 positions matching TRBD1. This CDR3 region has 15 residues. The V segment lost 2 bases and the J segment 8 bases; nucleotides outside the gene matches: 9. Germline CDR1 is MNHEY and CDR2 is SVGAGI. The CDR3 DNA reads TGTGCCAGCAGTTACCCATCGACAGGGCGGGATGAGCAGTTCTTC. It codes for CASSYPSTGRDEQFF.

CDR3 loop: CATSDAIAGTGYGYTF. CDR3 DNA sequence: TGTGCCACCAGTGATGCAATTGCCGGGACAGGCTATGGCTACACCTTC. The chain links TRBV24-1 to TRBJ1-2; 8 nucleotides line up with TRBD1. J lost 4 bases, V lost 3 bases, and 9 bases had no gene match. The germline V gene encodes CDR1 KGHDR and CDR2 SFDVKD. CDR3 length equals 16 residues.

This clone showed up just once. This chain uses TRBV27 with TRBJ2-3; 9 nucleotides line up with TRBD2. This CDR3 is built from 15 residues. Germline V gene sequence: CDR1 MNHEY, CDR2 SMNVEV (reference sequence). J was trimmed by 4 bases and V by 2 bases; bases with no gene match: 4. CDR3 residues: CASSLGRGGSDTQYF. CDR3 bases: TGTGCCAGCAGTTTAGGGCGGGGGGGTTCAGATACGCAGTATTTT.

The chain is built from TRBV6-1 and TRBJ1-1; 9 nucleotides line up with TRBD1. The CDR3 sequence is 14 residues long. The V and J ends lost 3 bases and 1 base, in that order; junction bases with no gene match: 0. Germline-derived CDR1 and CDR2 are MNHNS and SASEGT. The CDR3 region is CASSETGGNTEAFF. CDR3 nucleotide sequence: TGTGCCAGCAGTGAGACAGGGGGGAACACTGAAGCTTTCTTT.

This clone has a handful of counts. J is TRBJ1-6 and V is TRBV27; TRBD1 might be the D (5 bases). This CDR3 has 16 amino acids. Trimming took 6 bases from V and 7 from J, leaving 19 bases between them. The germline V gene has CDR1 MNHEY and CDR2 SMNVEV (reference sequence). CDR3 DNA: TGTGCCAGCAGGCTGGGACGGGACGGCAACAATTCACCCCTCCACTTT. Its translation: CASRLGRDGNNSPLHF.

J is TRBJ2-7 and V is TRBV7-2; TRBD2 agrees at 7 bases. J gave up 6 bases and V 5 bases, and 7 bases lay outside the gene matches. The CDR3 contains 13 residues. Looked up from germline, CDR1 is SGHTA and CDR2 is FQGNSA. The CDR3 spells CASSPRLAPEQYF. DNA of the CDR3: TGTGCCAGCAGCCCCAGACTAGCCCCCGAGCAGTACTTC. Full variable domain (remainder filled in from reference TRBV7-2 and TRBJ2-7): GAGVSQSPSNKVTEKGKDVELRCDPISGHTALYWYRQSLGQGLEFLIYFQGNSAPDKSGLPSDRFSAERTGGSVSTLTIQRTQQEDSAVYLCASSPRLAPEQYFGPGTRLTVT.

There are a few counts of this clone. The V call is TRBV12-5, the J call TRBJ2-3; TRBD2 matches 10 bases. CDR3 length: 14 amino acids. The junction had 1 base not matched to a gene; V was cut back by 1 base and J by 6 bases. CDR1 is LGHNT, CDR2 FRNRAP, per germline. The CDR3 protein is CASGLGTSGDTQYF. The CDR3 region has the DNA TGTGCTAGTGGTTTGGGGACTAGCGGCGATACGCAGTATTTT.

This clone was recorded once. This chain links TRBV6-1 with TRBJ1-6, with D perhaps TRBD1 (5 bases). Between the trimmed V and J ends, which lost 2 bases and 15 bases, there was a span of 11 bases. The CDR3 has 12 amino acids. Germline V CDR1 and CDR2: MNHNS, SASEGT. The CDR3 bases are TGTGCCAGCAGTGAACCAGGGTCTCACCTCCACTTT. Translation: CASSEPGSHLHF.

The V and J genes are TRBV6-2 or TRBV6-3 and TRBJ2-7; 7 bases are shared with TRBD2. V trimming: 1 base; J trimming: 2 bases; junction bases outside the gene matches: 8. The length of the CDR3 is 16 residues. Germline-derived CDR1 and CDR2 are MNHEY and SVGEGT. The CDR3 region is CASSYWERGGPYEQYF. The CDR3 DNA sequence: TGTGCCAGCAGTTACTGGGAGCGGGGAGGACCCTACGAGCAGTACTTC.

The gene calls are TRBV28 and TRBJ2-3; D remains unclear. Germline lookup yields CDR1 MDHEN and CDR2 SYDVKM. Trimming removed 6 bases from V and 3 bases from J, with 19 bases in between. The CDR3 totals 16 residues. The CDR3 region is CASRRLGSSVTDTQYF. The CDR3, as DNA: TGTGCCAGCAGACGTTTGGGGTCATCCGTGACAGATACGCAGTATTTT.

The chain joins TRBV7-2 to TRBJ1-2; D possibly corresponds to TRBD1 (6 bases). Germline assignment: CDR1 SGHTA and CDR2 FQGNSA. The CDR3 totals 14 residues. Between the trimmed V and J ends, which lost 5 bases and 4 bases, there was a span of 14 bases. CDR3 residues: CASSARRQVYGYTF. The DNA of the CDR3 is TGTGCCAGCAGCGCCCGAAGACAGGTCTATGGCTACACCTTC.

This clone was observed once. This sequence joins TRBV5-1 and TRBJ1-1, with a possible D match to TRBD1 (5 bases). CDR3 size: 12 residues. Per the germline V gene, CDR1 is SGHRS and CDR2 is YFSETQ. With 8 bases removed from V and 8 bases from J, the gap between germline ends came to 16 bases. The CDR3 DNA reads as TGCGCCAGGAAGACAGCCCCAATGGAAGCTTTCTTT. It is translated as CARKTAPMEAFF.

The chain links TRBV6-5 to TRBJ2-7, with D possibly being TRBD1 (5 bases). This CDR3 region has 14 residues. Trimming removed 5 bases at V and 3 bases at J, with 14 bases between. CDR1 MNHEY and CDR2 SVGAGI come from the germline V gene. The DNA of the CDR3 is TGTGCCAGCAGTAACCAGGGTTCGGGCTACGAGCAGTACTTC. Amino acid sequence: CASSNQGSGYEQYF.

V is TRBV20-1 and J is TRBJ1-2; 8 bases align to TRBD1. The V gene end was trimmed by 5 bases and the J gene end by 5 bases; junction bases not matched to a gene: 1. The CDR3 runs to 11 residues. CDR1 DFQATT and CDR2 SNEGSKA come from the germline V gene (reference sequence). The chain's CDR3 is CSAGTGYGYTF. DNA for the CDR3: TGCAGTGCTGGGACAGGTTATGGCTACACCTTC.

This chain connects TRBV3-1 (or the pseudogene TRBV3-2) to TRBJ2-3; no definite D call. Trimming took off 6 bases at V and 1 base at J, with 14 bases between the two ends. The CDR3 extends over 15 amino acids. CDR1 LGHDT and CDR2 YNNKEL come from the germline V gene (reference sequence). The CDR3 loop reads CASRQRASGTDTQYF. CDR3 coding DNA: TGTGCCAGCAGGCAAAGGGCATCCGGCACAGATACGCAGTATTTT.

CDR3 nucleotides: TGTGCCAGCAGTTACTCGACGTGGGGGCGAGAAATGAACACTGAAGCTTTCTTT. It translates to CASSYSTWGREMNTEAFF. The rearrangement uses TRBV6-2 or TRBV6-3 and TRBJ1-1, with D perhaps TRBD1 (6 bases). Trimming removed 0 bases at V and 0 bases at J, with 17 bases between. The CDR3 has 18 residues. Looked up from germline, CDR1 is MNHEY and CDR2 is SVGEGT.

The chain couples TRBV19 to TRBJ2-3, with D uncertain. Germline V gene sequence: CDR1 LNHDA, CDR2 SQIVND (reference sequence). The ends were cut back, 3 bases at V and 2 bases at J, with 9 bases in the middle. CDR3 length: 14 amino acids. CDR3: CASSISEYTDTQYF. The CDR3 coding sequence is TGTGCCAGTAGTATTTCGGAGTACACAGATACGCAGTATTTT.

V and J are TRBV6-5 and TRBJ2-7, with TRBD1 matching 9 bases. Unmatched junction bases numbered 2, after V lost 8 bases and J lost 3 bases. The CDR3 is made up of 12 amino acids. Germline loops: CDR1 MNHEY, CDR2 SVGAGI. DNA for the CDR3: TGTGCCAGCGGGACAGGGTTCTACGAGCAGTACTTC. As protein: CASGTGFYEQYF.

The CDR3 DNA sequence: TGTGCCAGCAGCTCACGAGCCGGGACTAGCGGGAGTTATGATGAGCAGTTCTTC. This encodes CASSSRAGTSGSYDEQFF. The chain joins TRBV11-3 to TRBJ2-1, with TRBD2 matching over 14 bases. Germline trimming cut 4 bases from V and 8 bases from J; bases unmatched to any gene: 13. The germline CDR1 and CDR2 sequences are SGHNT and YENEEA. The CDR3 sequence is 18 residues long.

The CDR3 DNA sequence: TGTGCCAGCAGTTTAGGCCCTGACCCAGGATCCGGCTACGAGCAGTACTTC. This sequence encodes CASSLGPDPGSGYEQYF. The chain links TRBV27 to TRBJ2-7; D gene ambiguous. V was trimmed by 2 bases and J by 3 bases, leaving 20 bases between them. Germline V gene data show CDR1 as MNHEY and CDR2 as SMNVEV (reference sequence). The CDR3 runs to 17 residues.